Following are 18 T cell receptor beta chains from one sample sequenced in a study of T cell changes during pregnancy in multiple sclerosis. Only in-frame clones appear in the TCRdb table, and some are missing; sequencing was by immunoSEQ multiplex PCR. The sample yields some 120,000 clones, about 93% seen once. Sequenced here: peripheral blood, sampled in the third trimester of pregnancy. These TCRs come from a female donor with multiple sclerosis, enrolled in a pregnancy study.

J is TRBJ1-5 and V is TRBV18; D perhaps matches TRBD1 (5 bases). The CDR3 has 14 residues. Trimming left V 3 bases short and J 5 bases short, with 11 bases between. CDR1 and CDR2 from the germline V gene are KGHSH and LQKENI. The DNA for the CDR3 is TGTGCCAGCTCACCGGTAGGGGATTATCAGCCCCAGCATTTT. Protein sequence: CASSPVGDYQPQHF. Filled out from reference TRBV18 and TRBJ1-5, the complete variable domain reads NAGVMQNPRHLVRRRGQEARLRCSPMKGHSHVYWYRQLPEEGLKFMVYLQKENIIDESGMPKERFSAEFPKEGPSILRIQQVVRGDSAAYFCASSPVGDYQPQHFGDGTRLSIL.

This clone was found a few times. The chain is built from TRBV7-2 and TRBJ2-7; D uncertain. V shed 1 base and J shed 1 base, with 8 bases lying between them. The CDR3 sequence is 14 residues long. Germline values: CDR1 SGHTA, CDR2 FQGNSA. The CDR3 region is CASSLDPVSYEQYF. The CDR3, as DNA: TGTGCCAGCAGCTTAGATCCAGTTTCCTACGAGCAGTACTTC.

The chain uses TRBV5-5 and TRBJ1-1; the match to TRBD1 covers 7 bases. The CDR3 is 17 residues long. CDR1 and CDR2 (germline): SGHKS, YYEKEE (reference sequence). Losses at the gene ends were 1 base for V and 2 bases for J; bases not matched to a gene: 11. CDR3 residues: CASSLKFIGGQNTEAFF. Written as DNA, the CDR3 is TGTGCCAGCAGCTTGAAGTTTATAGGGGGCCAAAACACTGAAGCTTTCTTT.

This clone was recorded once. The gene calls are TRBV7-2 and TRBJ2-2; TRBD1 is a possible D gene (6 bases). The CDR3 loop spans 15 amino acids. V lost 5 bases, J lost 9 bases, and 19 bases lay in between. Germline V gene lookup returns CDR1 SGHTA and CDR2 FQGNSA. The CDR3 DNA reads TGTGCCAGCAGCGACCGGGACAAGTTAGGGCGGGAGCTGTTTTTT. It yields the protein CASSDRDKLGRELFF.

The chain recombines TRBV29-1 with TRBJ1-2, with D perhaps TRBD1 (6 bases). The V gene's germline CDR1 is SQVTM and CDR2 ANQGSEA. This CDR3 comprises 13 residues. Trimming removed 3 bases from V and 4 bases from J, with 12 bases in between. The chain's CDR3 is CSVDHRAPYGYTF. As DNA, the CDR3 is TGCAGCGTTGACCACAGGGCTCCCTATGGCTACACCTTC.

The rearrangement links TRBV7-9 to TRBJ2-1; tentative D call: TRBD1 (8 bases). V gave up 5 bases and J gave up 6 bases, with 26 bases separating them. This CDR3 region has 18 residues. CDR1 is SEHNR, CDR2 FQNEAQ, per germline (reference sequence). This chain's CDR3 is CASSPYRFTGGAGNEQFF. CDR3 nucleotides: TGTGCCAGCAGCCCTTATCGGTTCACAGGGGGGGCGGGCAATGAGCAGTTCTTC.

The chain uses TRBV6-6 and TRBJ2-1; TRBD1 is a possible D gene (7 bases). The V gene lost 5 bases and the J gene lost 3 bases, with 14 bases spanning the gap. The CDR3 consists of 15 residues. Germline loops: CDR1 MNHNY, CDR2 SVGAGI (reference sequence). The CDR3 protein is CASSAGQIGYNEQFF. As DNA, the CDR3 is TGTGCCAGCAGTGCGGGACAGATTGGCTACAATGAGCAGTTCTTC.

This chain connects TRBV6-5 to TRBJ1-5; D remains ambiguous. The CDR3 has 14 amino acids. Germline CDR1 reads MNHEY; CDR2 reads SVGAGI. Trimming removed 6 bases from V and 4 bases from J, with 13 bases in between. The CDR3 DNA reads TGTGCCAGCAGCCCCAAAAACACGAATCAGCCCCAGCATTTT. This codes for CASSPKNTNQPQHF.

This chain uses TRBV5-1 with TRBJ2-7, with 8 bases fitting TRBD2. V gave up 1 base and J gave up 2 bases; unmatched junction bases: 5. Germline values: CDR1 SGHRS, CDR2 YFSETQ. The CDR3 length is 15 residues. CDR3 in DNA: TGCGCCAGCAGCTTGCTTAGCGGGGACACCTACGAGCAGTACTTC. Encoded protein: CASSLLSGDTYEQYF.

J is TRBJ2-1 and V is TRBV11-2; the D is unclear. The CDR3 contains 13 residues. Germline V gene sequence: CDR1 SGHAT, CDR2 FQNNGV. V lost 3 bases and J 3 bases, leaving 6 bases between the germline ends. Here the CDR3 reads CASSLERYNEQFF. The CDR3 DNA reads TGTGCCAGCAGCTTGGAGCGCTACAATGAGCAGTTCTTC.

The chain links TRBV6-1 to TRBJ1-2, with 7 bases aligning to TRBD1. CDR1 and CDR2 from the germline V gene are MNHNS and SASEGT. This CDR3 is 14 amino acids long. Trimming cost V 5 bases and J 7 bases; bases outside gene matches: 10. This CDR3 reads CASSRDRVSPGYTF. CDR3 nucleotides: TGTGCCAGCAGTCGCGACAGGGTTAGCCCTGGCTACACCTTC.

V and J are TRBV19 and TRBJ2-7; 7 nucleotides line up with TRBD1. The ends lost 3 bases at V and 6 bases at J; junction bases unmatched: 17. The CDR3 totals 17 residues. The V gene's germline CDR1 is LNHDA and CDR2 SQIVND (reference sequence). CDR3: CASSIPTGQAGVSEQYF. The CDR3 DNA reads TGTGCCAGTAGTATCCCCACTGGACAGGCAGGAGTCTCCGAGCAGTACTTC.

The V call is TRBV7-2, the J call TRBJ2-5, with TRBD2 as a possible D gene (6 bases). The CDR3 is 14 residues long. V lost 5 bases to trimming and J lost 0 bases, with 10 bases between them. Germline assignment: CDR1 SGHTA and CDR2 FQGNSA. The CDR3 DNA reads TGTGCCAGCAGCCCCGCGGGGAACCAAGAGACCCAGTACTTC. The encoded protein is CASSPAGNQETQYF. Looking up the rest from reference TRBV7-2 and TRBJ2-5 gives the full variable domain: GAGVSQSPSNKVTEKGKDVELRCDPISGHTALYWYRQSLGQGLEFLIYFQGNSAPDKSGLPSDRFSAERTGGSVSTLTIQRTQQEDSAVYLCASSPAGNQETQYFGPGTRLLVL.

The gene calls are TRBV6-5 and TRBJ1-2, with D possibly TRBD1 on 5 matching bases. With 4 bases removed from V and 6 bases from J, the gap between germline ends came to 12 bases. Looked up from germline, CDR1 is MNHEY and CDR2 is SVGAGI. This CDR3 is built from 13 residues. This chain's CDR3 is CASSFNAGNGYTF. The CDR3 nucleotides read TGTGCCAGCAGTTTCAACGCAGGGAATGGCTACACCTTC.

The rearrangement links TRBV5-1 to TRBJ1-1; 8 positions match TRBD1. Germline assignment: CDR1 SGHRS and CDR2 YFSETQ. This CDR3 is built from 15 residues. Unmatched junction bases numbered 10, after V lost 4 bases and J lost 5 bases. CDR3 loop: CASSPAGGAGTEAFF. The CDR3 nucleotides are TGCGCCAGCAGCCCCGCAGGGGGCGCGGGGACTGAAGCTTTCTTT.

This chain links TRBV27 with TRBJ2-7; D is perhaps TRBD2 (7 bases). Germline assignment: CDR1 MNHEY and CDR2 SMNVEV (reference sequence). The V and J ends lost 6 bases and 2 bases respectively, with 17 bases between them. CDR3 length: 15 residues. In DNA form, the CDR3 reads TGTGCCAGCAGGCTCCAGGGGACTAACGCCTACGAGCAGTACTTC. Translation gives CASRLQGTNAYEQYF.

This clone was detected a few times. This chain connects TRBV19 to TRBJ2-1; a weak D match, TRBD1 (5 bases). The germline CDR1 and CDR2 sequences are LNHDA and SQIVND (reference sequence). The CDR3 runs to 16 residues. V gave up 1 base and J gave up 3 bases, with 13 bases separating them. In nucleotides, the CDR3 is TGTGCCAGTAGTATAGGTTGGGGCAGGGACTACAATGAGCAGTTCTTC. Residues: CASSIGWGRDYNEQFF.

The gene calls are TRBV19 and TRBJ2-7; D is unclear. Germline lookup yields CDR1 LNHDA and CDR2 SQIVND (reference sequence). CDR3 size: 16 residues. With 3 bases removed from V and 5 bases from J, the gap between germline ends came to 20 bases. CDR3 region: CASSMAMAGSRHEQYF. The CDR3 region has the DNA TGTGCCAGTAGTATGGCCATGGCCGGCTCTAGGCACGAGCAGTACTTC.